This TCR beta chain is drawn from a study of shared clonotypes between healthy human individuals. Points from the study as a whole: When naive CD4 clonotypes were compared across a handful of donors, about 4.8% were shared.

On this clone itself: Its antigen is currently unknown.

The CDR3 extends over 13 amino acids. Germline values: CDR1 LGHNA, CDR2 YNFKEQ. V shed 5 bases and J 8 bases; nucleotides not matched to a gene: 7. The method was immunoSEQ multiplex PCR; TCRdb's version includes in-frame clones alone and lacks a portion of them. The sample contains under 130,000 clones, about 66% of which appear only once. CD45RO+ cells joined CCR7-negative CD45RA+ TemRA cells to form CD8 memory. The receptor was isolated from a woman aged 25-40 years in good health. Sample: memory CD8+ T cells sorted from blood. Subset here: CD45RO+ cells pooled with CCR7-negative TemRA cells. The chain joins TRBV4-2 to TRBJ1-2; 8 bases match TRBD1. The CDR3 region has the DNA TGTGCCAGCAGCTACGACAGGGACAGGGGCTACACCTTC. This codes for CASSYDRDRGYTF.